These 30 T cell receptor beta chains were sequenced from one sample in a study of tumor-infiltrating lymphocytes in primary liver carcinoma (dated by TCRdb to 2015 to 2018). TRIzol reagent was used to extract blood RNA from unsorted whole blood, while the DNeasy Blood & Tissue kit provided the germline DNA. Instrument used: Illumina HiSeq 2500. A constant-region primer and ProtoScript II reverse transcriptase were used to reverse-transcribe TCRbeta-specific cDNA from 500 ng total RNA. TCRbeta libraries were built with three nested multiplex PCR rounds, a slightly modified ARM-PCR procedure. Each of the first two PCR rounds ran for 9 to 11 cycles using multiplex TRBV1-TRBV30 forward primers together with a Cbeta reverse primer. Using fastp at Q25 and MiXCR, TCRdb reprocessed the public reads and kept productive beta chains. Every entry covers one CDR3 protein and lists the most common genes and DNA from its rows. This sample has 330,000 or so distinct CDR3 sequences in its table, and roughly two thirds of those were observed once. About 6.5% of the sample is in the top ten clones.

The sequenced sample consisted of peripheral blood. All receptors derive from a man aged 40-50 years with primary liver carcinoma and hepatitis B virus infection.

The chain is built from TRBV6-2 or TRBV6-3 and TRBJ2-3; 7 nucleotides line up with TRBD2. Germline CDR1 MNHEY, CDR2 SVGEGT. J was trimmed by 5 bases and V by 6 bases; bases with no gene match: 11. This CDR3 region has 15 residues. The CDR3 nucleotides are TGTGCCAGCAGGGGACTAACAGGAGGCGAAGATACGCAGTATTTT. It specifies CASRGLTGGEDTQYF.

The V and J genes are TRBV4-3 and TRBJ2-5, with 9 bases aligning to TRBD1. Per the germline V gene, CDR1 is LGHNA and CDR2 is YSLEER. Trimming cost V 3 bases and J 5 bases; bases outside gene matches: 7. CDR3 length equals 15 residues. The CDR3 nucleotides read TGCGCCAGCAGCCATCGGGGACAGGGTGAGGAGACCCAGTACTTC. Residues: CASSHRGQGEETQYF.

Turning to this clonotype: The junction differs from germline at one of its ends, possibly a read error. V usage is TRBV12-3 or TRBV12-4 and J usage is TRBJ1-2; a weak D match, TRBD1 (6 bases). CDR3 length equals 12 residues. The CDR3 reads CASSLTGVGYTF. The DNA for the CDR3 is TGTGCTAGCAGTTTGACAGGCGTTGGCTACACCTTC.

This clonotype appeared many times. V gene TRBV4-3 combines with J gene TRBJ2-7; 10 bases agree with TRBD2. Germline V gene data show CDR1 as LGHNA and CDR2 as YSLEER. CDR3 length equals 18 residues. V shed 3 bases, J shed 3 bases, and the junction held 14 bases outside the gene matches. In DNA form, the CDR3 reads TGCGCCAGCAGCCACTCCCCTAGGCTAGCGGGAGTGGGCTACGAGCAGTACTTC. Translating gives CASSHSPRLAGVGYEQYF.

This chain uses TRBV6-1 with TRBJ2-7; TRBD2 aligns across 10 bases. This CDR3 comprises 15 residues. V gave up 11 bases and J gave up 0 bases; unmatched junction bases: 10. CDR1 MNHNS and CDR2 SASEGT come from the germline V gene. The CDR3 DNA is TGTGCCGGCCGTGAAGCGGGAGGGTCCTCCTACGAGCAGTACTTC. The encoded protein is CAGREAGGSSYEQYF.

CDR3 nucleotide sequence: TGCGCCAGCAGACAGGAACTTGCATGGGCACATCTTTACAATGAGCAGTTCTTC. It yields the protein CASRQELAWAHLYNEQFF. The rearrangement uses TRBV4-3 and TRBJ2-1, with D tentatively TRBD1 (5 bases). The CDR3 has 18 amino acids. Germline V CDR1 and CDR2: LGHNA, YSLEER. V lost 6 bases to trimming and J lost 4 bases, with 25 bases between them.

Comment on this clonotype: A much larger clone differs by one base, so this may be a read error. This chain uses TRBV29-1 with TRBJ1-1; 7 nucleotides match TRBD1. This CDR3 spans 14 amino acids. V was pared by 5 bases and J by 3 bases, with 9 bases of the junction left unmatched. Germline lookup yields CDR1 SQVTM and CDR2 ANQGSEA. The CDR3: CSVNPTGVYTEAFF. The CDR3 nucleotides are TGCAGCGTTAATCCCACAGGGGTTTACACTGAAGCTTTCTTT.

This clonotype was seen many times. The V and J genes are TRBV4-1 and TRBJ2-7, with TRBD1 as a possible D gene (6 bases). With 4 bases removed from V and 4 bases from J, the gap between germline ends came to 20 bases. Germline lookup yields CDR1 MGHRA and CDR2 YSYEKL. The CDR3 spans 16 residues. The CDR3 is CASSLAAHREFYEQYF. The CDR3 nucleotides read TGCGCCAGCAGCCTCGCAGCCCACAGGGAATTTTACGAGCAGTACTTC.

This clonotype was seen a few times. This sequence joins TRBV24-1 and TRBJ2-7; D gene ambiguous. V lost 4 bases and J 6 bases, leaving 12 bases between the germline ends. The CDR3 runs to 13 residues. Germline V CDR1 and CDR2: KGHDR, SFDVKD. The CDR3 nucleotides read TGTGCCACCAGTGACCACGCAGTAGGCGAGCAGTACTTC. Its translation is CATSDHAVGEQYF.

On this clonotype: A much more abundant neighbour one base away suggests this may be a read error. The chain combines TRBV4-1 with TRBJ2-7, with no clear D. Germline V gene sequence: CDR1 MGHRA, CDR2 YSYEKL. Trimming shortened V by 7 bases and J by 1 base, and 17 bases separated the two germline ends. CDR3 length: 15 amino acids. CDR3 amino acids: CASITAPHSSYEQYF. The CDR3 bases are TGCGCCAGCATCACGGCACCCCACTCGTCCTACGAGCAGTACTTC.

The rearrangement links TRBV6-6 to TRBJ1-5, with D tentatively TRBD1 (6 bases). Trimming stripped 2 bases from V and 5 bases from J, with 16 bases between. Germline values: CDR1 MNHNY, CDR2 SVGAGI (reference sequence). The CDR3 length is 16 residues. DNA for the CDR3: TGTGCCAGCAGTTACGCGCCGGCAGGGGTCGATCAGCCCCAGCATTTT. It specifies CASSYAPAGVDQPQHF.

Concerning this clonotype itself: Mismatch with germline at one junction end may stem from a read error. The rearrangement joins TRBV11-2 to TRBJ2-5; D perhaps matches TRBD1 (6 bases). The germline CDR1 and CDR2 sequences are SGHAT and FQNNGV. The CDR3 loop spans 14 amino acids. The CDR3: CPSSSDLRGETQYF. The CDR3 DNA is TGTCCCAGCAGCTCAGACCTTAGGGGGGAGACCCAGTACTTC. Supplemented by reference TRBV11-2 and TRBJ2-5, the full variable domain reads EAGVAQSPRYKIIEKRQSVAFWCNPISGHATLYWYQQILGQGPKLLIQFQNNGVVDDSQLPKDRFSAERLKGVDSTLKIQPAKLEDSAVYLCPSSSDLRGETQYFGPGTRLLVL.

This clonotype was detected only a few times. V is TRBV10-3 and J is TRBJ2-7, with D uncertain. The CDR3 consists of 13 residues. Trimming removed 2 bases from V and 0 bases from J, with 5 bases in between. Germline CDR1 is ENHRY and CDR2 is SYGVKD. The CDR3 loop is CAISEADSYEQYF. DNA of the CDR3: TGTGCCATCAGTGAGGCGGACTCCTACGAGCAGTACTTC.

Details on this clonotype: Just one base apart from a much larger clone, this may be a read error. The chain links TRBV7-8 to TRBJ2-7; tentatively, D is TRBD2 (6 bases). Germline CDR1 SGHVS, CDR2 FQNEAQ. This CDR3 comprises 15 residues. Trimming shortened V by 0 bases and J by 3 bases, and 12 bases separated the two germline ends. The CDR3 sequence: CASSLAAGTGYEQYF. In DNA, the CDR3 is TGTGCCAGCAGCTTAGCGGCGGGAACAGGCTACGAGCAGTACTTC.

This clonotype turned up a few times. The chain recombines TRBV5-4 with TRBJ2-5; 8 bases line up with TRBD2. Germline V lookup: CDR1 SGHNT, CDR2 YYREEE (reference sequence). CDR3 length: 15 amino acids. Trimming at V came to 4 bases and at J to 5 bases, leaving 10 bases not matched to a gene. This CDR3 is CASSVDGTSRETQYF. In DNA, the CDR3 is TGTGCCAGCAGCGTTGACGGGACTAGTCGCGAGACCCAGTACTTC. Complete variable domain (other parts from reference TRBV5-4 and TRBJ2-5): ETGVTQSPTHLIKTRGQQVTLRCSSQSGHNTVSWYQQALGQGPQFIFQYYREEENGRGNFPPRFSGLQFPNYSSELNVNALELDDSALYLCASSVDGTSRETQYFGPGTRLLVL.

Here the CDR3 DNA reads TGCAGCGTATCGGGACAGGGGGCTGACAAGCAGTACTTC. Amino acid sequence: CSVSGQGADKQYF. The chain is built from TRBV29-1 and TRBJ2-7; 12 bases map to TRBD1. From germline, CDR1 is SQVTM and CDR2 ANQGSEA. V dropped 6 bases and J dropped 8; count of bases not matched to a gene: 8. The CDR3 is 13 amino acids.

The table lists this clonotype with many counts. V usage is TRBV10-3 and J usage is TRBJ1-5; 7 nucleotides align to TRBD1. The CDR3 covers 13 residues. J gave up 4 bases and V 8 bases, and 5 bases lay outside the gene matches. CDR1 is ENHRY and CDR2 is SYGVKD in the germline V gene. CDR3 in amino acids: CAIQGGSNQPQHF. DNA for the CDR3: TGTGCCATCCAGGGGGGGAGTAATCAGCCCCAGCATTTT.

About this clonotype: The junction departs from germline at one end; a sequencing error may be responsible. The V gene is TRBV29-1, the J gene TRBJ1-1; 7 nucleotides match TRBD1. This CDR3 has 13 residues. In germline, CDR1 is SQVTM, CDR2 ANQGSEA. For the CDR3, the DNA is TGCAGCGTTGCGACAGGGCTGAGCACTGGAGCTTTCTTT. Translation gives CSVATGLSTGAFF. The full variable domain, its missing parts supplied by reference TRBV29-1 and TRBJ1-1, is SAVISQKPSRDICQRGTSLTIQCQVDSQVTMMFWYRQQPGQSLTLIATANQGSEATYESGFVIDKFPISRPNLTFSTLTVSNMSPEDSSIYLCSVATGLSTGAFFGQGTRLTVV.

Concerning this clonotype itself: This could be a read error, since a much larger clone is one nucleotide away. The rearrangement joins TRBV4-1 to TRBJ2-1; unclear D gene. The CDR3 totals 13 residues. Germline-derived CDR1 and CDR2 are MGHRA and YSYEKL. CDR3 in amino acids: CASNQDLSFEQFF. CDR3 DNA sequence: TGCGCCAGCAACCAAGATCTTAGCTTTGAGCAGTTCTTC.

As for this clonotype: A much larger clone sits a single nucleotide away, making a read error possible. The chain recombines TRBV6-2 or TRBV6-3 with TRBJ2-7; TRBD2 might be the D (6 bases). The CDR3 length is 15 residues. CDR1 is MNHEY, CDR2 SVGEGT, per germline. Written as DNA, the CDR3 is TGTGCCAGCAGTTCAACGGGTCGGGGGTTCTACGAGCAGCACTTC. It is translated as CASSSTGRGFYEQHF.

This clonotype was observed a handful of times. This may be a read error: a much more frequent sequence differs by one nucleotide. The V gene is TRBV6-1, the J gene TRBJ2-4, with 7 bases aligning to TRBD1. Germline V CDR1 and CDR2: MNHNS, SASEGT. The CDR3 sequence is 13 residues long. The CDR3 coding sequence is TGTGTCAGCACCTCTGAGGGGGCAAACATTCAGTACTTC. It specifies CVSTSEGANIQYF.

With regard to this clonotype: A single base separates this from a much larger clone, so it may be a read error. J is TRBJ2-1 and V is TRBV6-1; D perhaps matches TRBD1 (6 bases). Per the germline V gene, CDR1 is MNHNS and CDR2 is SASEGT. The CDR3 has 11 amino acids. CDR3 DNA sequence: TGTGCCAGCTGTGAAGGGGGTGAGCAGTTCTTC. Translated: CASCEGGEQFF.

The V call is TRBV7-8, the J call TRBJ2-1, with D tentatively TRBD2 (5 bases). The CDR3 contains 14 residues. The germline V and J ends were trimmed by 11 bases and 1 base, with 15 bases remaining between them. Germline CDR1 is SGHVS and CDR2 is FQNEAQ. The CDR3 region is CAGSLPGSYNEQFF. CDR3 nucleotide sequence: TGTGCCGGTAGCTTACCGGGATCCTACAATGAGCAGTTCTTC.

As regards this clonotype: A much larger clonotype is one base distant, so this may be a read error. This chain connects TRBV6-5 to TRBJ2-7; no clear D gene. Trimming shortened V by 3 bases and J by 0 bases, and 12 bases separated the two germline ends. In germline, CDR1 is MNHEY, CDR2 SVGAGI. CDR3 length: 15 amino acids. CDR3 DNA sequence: TGTGCCAGCAGTTATGGCGGCAGGAGCTCCTACGAGCAGTACTTC. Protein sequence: CASSYGGRSSYEQYF.

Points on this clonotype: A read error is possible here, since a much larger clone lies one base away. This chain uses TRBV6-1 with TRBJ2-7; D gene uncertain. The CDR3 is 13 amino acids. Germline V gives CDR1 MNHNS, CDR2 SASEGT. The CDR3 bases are TGTGCCAGCAGTGAATCGGTTTGGAACGAGCACTACTTC. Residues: CASSESVWNEHYF.

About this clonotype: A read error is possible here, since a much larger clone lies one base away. The chain's CDR3 is CASSPSGQLAGHNEQFF. The CDR3 DNA sequence: TGTGCCAGCAGCCCCAGTGGGCAACTAGCGGGACACAATGAGCAGTTCTTC. V is TRBV5-6 and J is TRBJ2-1, with 10 bases that match TRBD2. This CDR3 has 17 amino acids. Germline CDR1 SGHDT, CDR2 YYEEEE. The V gene end was trimmed by 4 bases and the J gene end by 5 bases; junction bases not matched to a gene: 12.

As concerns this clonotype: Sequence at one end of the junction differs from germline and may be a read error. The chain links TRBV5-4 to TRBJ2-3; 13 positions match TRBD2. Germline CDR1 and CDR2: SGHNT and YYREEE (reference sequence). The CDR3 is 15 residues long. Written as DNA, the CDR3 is TGTACCAGCAGCGCGGGACTAGCGGGGTTGGATACGCAGTATTTT. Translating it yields CTSSAGLAGLDTQYF.

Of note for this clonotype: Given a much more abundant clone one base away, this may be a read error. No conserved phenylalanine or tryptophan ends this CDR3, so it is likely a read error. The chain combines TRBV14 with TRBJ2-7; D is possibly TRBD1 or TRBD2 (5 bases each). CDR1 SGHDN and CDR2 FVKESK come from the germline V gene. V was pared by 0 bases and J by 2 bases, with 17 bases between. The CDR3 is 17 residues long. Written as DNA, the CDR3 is TGTGCCAGCAGCCAAGATCGAGGGGTTGGGGGTACCTACGAGCAGTACATC. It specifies CASSQDRGVGGTYEQYI.

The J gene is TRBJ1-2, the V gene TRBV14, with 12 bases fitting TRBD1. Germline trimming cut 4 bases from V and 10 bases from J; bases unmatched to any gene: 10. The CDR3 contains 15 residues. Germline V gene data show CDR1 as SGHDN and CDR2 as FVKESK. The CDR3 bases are TGTGCCAGCAGCCGGACCGGGACAGGGGGCCGGGACTACACCTTC. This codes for CASSRTGTGGRDYTF.

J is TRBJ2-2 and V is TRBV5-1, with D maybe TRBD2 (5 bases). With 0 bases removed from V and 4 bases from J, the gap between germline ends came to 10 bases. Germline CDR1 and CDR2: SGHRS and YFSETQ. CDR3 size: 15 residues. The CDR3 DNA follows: TGCGCCAGCAGCTTGGAGAGGGAAGGCACCGGGGAGCTGTTTTTT. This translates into CASSLEREGTGELFF.